This T cell receptor (beta chain) was recorded in a study of cytomegalovirus exposure and HLA in healthy donors. Findings and limits, study-wide: Some TCR beta chains (roughly 160 of them) were listed as cytomegalovirus-associated.

PCR primers comprised 60 Vbeta and 13 Jbeta primers. TCRdb keeps only in-frame clones here, not all; method: immunoSEQ multiplex PCR. The top ten clones hold approximately 1.4% of a sample with about 55,000 clones, over 80% of them seen once. This CDR3 has 16 amino acids. The germline V gene encodes CDR1 KGHSH and CDR2 LQKENI. Trimming removed 5 bases from V and 0 bases from J, with 13 bases in between. Comments on this clone: Its antigen is unidentified.

What was sequenced was PBMCs. J is TRBJ1-4 and V is TRBV18, with D possibly TRBD1 on 5 matching bases. This clonotype originated in a man aged 30 to 45 in good health and CMV-seronegative. The CDR3 DNA follows: TGTGCCAGCTCAGCCGACAGAGTTGCAACTAATGAAAAACTGTTTTTT. Protein: CASSADRVATNEKLFF.